Each of the 26 T cell receptor beta chains below was sequenced from the same sample in a study of vaccination effects on CD4 cells after COVID-19 (dated by TCRdb to 2022 to 2024). These TCRs' antigens remain unknown. The ViraFEST assay stimulated PBMC with viral peptide pools and then used TCR sequencing to identify antigen-specific CD4+ T cell clonotypes by expansion. After 10 to 11 days of culture, CD4+ T cells were isolated with the EasySep CD4+ T cell isolation kit. Two doses of either the BNT162b2 or the mRNA-1273 mRNA SARS-CoV-2 vaccine were administered to participants. The library was built by means of the immunoSEQ multiplex PCR assay. This immuneACCESS table, as held by TCRdb, lists in-frame sequences with V and J called but not all clones. Of the missing ones, under half trace to an unresolved V gene in checked studies; the others have no known cause. The sample records 20,000 to 25,000 clones, roughly four fifths of which are singletons. Clones ranked in the top ten supply roughly 6% of the sample.

The sequencing here drew on CD4+ T cells from PBMCs cultured with SARS-CoV-2 spike peptides, taken after COVID-19 vaccination. In light of the paper, this sample's cell subset or site label describes: SARS-CoV-2 spike overlapping peptide pool stimulation. These TCRs come from a human donor who received a COVID-19 vaccine. Some clones in this sample may be carry-over from other donors' samples.

This chain uses TRBV24-1 with TRBJ2-5; D unclear. CDR1 KGHDR and CDR2 SFDVKD come from the germline V gene. There are 15 residues in the CDR3. Trimming took off 1 base at V and 5 bases at J, with 13 bases between the two ends. The CDR3 here is CATSDLTLSGETQYF. CDR3 DNA sequence: TGTGCCACCAGTGATTTAACACTCTCTGGGGAGACCCAGTACTTC.

V is TRBV24-1 and J is TRBJ2-6, with D uncertain. The CDR3 totals 16 residues. Germline V CDR1 and CDR2: KGHDR, SFDVKD. V was shortened by 3 bases and J by 1 base, with 9 bases between the two germline ends. The CDR3 DNA reads TGTGCCACCAGTGATCCGACTTTTTCTGGGGCCAACGTCCTGACTTTC. Translated, it gives CATSDPTFSGANVLTF.

The V call is TRBV7-8, the J call TRBJ2-3, with D uncertain. This CDR3 comprises 15 residues. CDR1 is SGHVS, CDR2 FQNEAQ, per germline. Trimming stripped 1 base from V and 7 bases from J, with 15 bases between. The CDR3, as DNA: TGTGCCAGCAGCTTAGTGGTAGCTGGCCATTATACGCAGTATTTT. This codes for CASSLVVAGHYTQYF.

This clone has only a few counts. This chain joins TRBV4-1 and TRBJ1-3, with D perhaps TRBD1 (6 bases). From germline, CDR1 is MGHRA and CDR2 YSYEKL. Trimming removed 0 bases at V and 0 bases at J, with 21 bases between. The CDR3 is 20 amino acids. The DNA for the CDR3 is TGCGCCAGCAGCCAAGAATTGGAAGGTTGGAGAGGGGGCTCTGGAAACACCATATATTTT. It yields the protein CASSQELEGWRGGSGNTIYF.

For the CDR3, the DNA is TGTGCCAGCAGCCAATGGAACACAGATACGCAGTATTTT. It yields the protein CASSQWNTDTQYF. The genes are TRBV3-1 (or the pseudogene TRBV3-2) and TRBJ2-3, with D hard to call. The germline CDR1 and CDR2 sequences are LGHDT and YNNKEL (reference sequence). Trimming cost V 2 bases and J 2 bases, with 5 bases left between them. The CDR3 has 13 amino acids.

This sequence joins TRBV6-2 or TRBV6-3 and TRBJ2-5, with D unclear. V was clipped by 6 bases and J by 1 base, with 15 bases between them. Per germline, CDR1 MNHEY and CDR2 SVGEGT. The CDR3 is made up of 15 amino acids. CDR3 sequence reads: CASSPHMAAQETQYF. The CDR3, as DNA: TGTGCCAGCAGCCCCCACATGGCTGCCCAAGAGACCCAGTACTTC.

This clone has more than one count but fewer than ten. The rearrangement joins TRBV10-3 to TRBJ2-7, with a tentative D call TRBD1 (6 bases). Germline loops: CDR1 ENHRY, CDR2 SYGVKD. Trimming removed 6 bases from V and 2 bases from J, with 8 bases in between. The CDR3 totals 12 residues. CDR3 region: CAIRDSTYEQYV. The CDR3 coding sequence is TGTGCCATCAGGGACAGCACCTACGAGCAGTACGTC.

V is TRBV7-8 and J is TRBJ2-5; no reliable D call. Per germline, CDR1 SGHVS and CDR2 FQNEAQ. The CDR3 consists of 13 residues. Trimming took off 3 bases at V and 2 bases at J, with 7 bases between the two ends. The CDR3: CASSFTGQETQYF. CDR3 nucleotide sequence: TGTGCCAGCAGCTTTACTGGACAAGAGACCCAGTACTTC. Complete variable domain (other parts from reference TRBV7-8 and TRBJ2-5): GAGVSQSPRYKVAKRGQDVALRCDPISGHVSLFWYQQALGQGPEFLTYFQNEAQLDKSGLPSDRFFAERPEGSVSTLKIQRTQQEDSAVYLCASSFTGQETQYFGPGTRLLVL.

Here the CDR3 reads CASSSRTANTGELFF. DNA of the CDR3: TGTGCCAGCTCATCAAGGACAGCGAACACCGGGGAGCTGTTTTTT. V is TRBV18 and J is TRBJ2-2, with a tentative D call TRBD1 (6 bases). The V and J ends lost 5 bases and 0 bases respectively, with 10 bases between them. Germline-derived CDR1 and CDR2 are KGHSH and LQKENI. This CDR3 contains 15 residues.

J is TRBJ2-6 and V is TRBV18; D remains ambiguous. From germline, CDR1 is KGHSH and CDR2 LQKENI. The ends were cut back, 4 bases at V and 1 base at J, with 11 bases in the middle. This CDR3 has 16 amino acids. CDR3 coding DNA: TGTGCCAGCTCACTACGAGGATTATCTGGGGCCAACGTCCTGACTTTC. Protein: CASSLRGLSGANVLTF.

The chain combines TRBV6-4 with TRBJ2-1; 11 bases are a match to TRBD1. Germline CDR1 reads MRHNA; CDR2 reads SNTAGT. This CDR3 is built from 16 residues. The V and J ends lost 3 bases and 9 bases, in that order; junction bases with no gene match: 10. CDR3 DNA sequence: TGTGCCAGCAGTGAGCTCGGACAGGGGGCATGGAGTGAGCAGTTCTTC. Its protein product is CASSELGQGAWSEQFF.

This clone appeared a few times. The J gene is TRBJ2-1, the V gene TRBV6-6, with 8 nucleotides matching TRBD1. V was clipped by 5 bases and J by 5 bases; unmatched bases: 14. This CDR3 contains 17 residues. Looked up from germline, CDR1 is MNHNY and CDR2 is SVGAGI (reference sequence). DNA of the CDR3: TGTGCCAGCAGTCCCAATCCCGGGACAGGAAAACACAATGAGCAGTTCTTC. This gives the protein CASSPNPGTGKHNEQFF.

This clone was observed a single time. V gene TRBV4-1 combines with J gene TRBJ1-5; D gene uncertain. CDR3 length: 14 residues. V lost 1 base, J lost 4 bases, and 8 bases lay in between. CDR1 is MGHRA, CDR2 YSYEKL, per germline. This CDR3 reads CASSQVQINQPQHF. Here the CDR3 DNA reads TGCGCCAGCAGCCAAGTACAGATAAATCAGCCCCAGCATTTT.

The chain recombines TRBV12-1 with TRBJ1-5. TRBV12-1 is an annotated pseudogene. This CDR3 region has 17 residues. CDR3: CASSLPLETRSNQPQHF. The CDR3 DNA reads TGTGCCAGCAGCTTACCTTTGGAAACACGATCCAATCAGCCCCAGCATTTT.

This clone was seen only a few times. CDR3 region: CASSAGTGGSDTQYF. The CDR3 bases are TGTGCCAGCAGCGCAGGGACAGGGGGGTCAGATACGCAGTATTTT. V and J are TRBV7-3 and TRBJ2-3; 11 bases align to TRBD1. The length of the CDR3 is 15 residues. Germline V CDR1 and CDR2: SGHTA, FQGTGA. Losses at the gene ends were 5 bases for V and 4 bases for J; bases not matched to a gene: 5.

This chain links TRBV2 with TRBJ2-6; 7 positions match TRBD1. J lost 1 base, V lost 7 bases, and 4 bases had no gene match. The germline V gene has CDR1 SNHLY and CDR2 FYNNEI. The CDR3 contains 15 residues. The CDR3, as DNA: TGTGCCAGCACTCCGGACAGGTCTGGGGCCAACGTCCTGACTTTC. This translates into CASTPDRSGANVLTF. Full variable domain (remainder filled in from reference TRBV2 and TRBJ2-6): EPEVTQTPSHQVTQMGQEVILRCVPISNHLYFYWYRQILGQKVEFLVSFYNNEISEKSEIFDDQFSVERPDGSNFTLKIRSTKLEDSAMYFCASTPDRSGANVLTFGAGSRLTVL.

The rearrangement links TRBV19 to TRBJ1-1; TRBD1 agrees at 7 bases. The CDR3 loop spans 14 amino acids. Unmatched junction bases numbered 8, after V lost 3 bases and J lost 7 bases. The germline gives CDR1 LNHDA, CDR2 SQIVND (reference sequence). CDR3 amino acids: CASSILRDRGEAFF. In DNA, the CDR3 is TGTGCCAGTAGTATCCTACGGGACAGAGGTGAAGCTTTCTTT.

The chain uses TRBV19 and TRBJ1-5; 9 nucleotides align to TRBD1. The V and J ends lost 5 bases and 4 bases, in that order; junction bases with no gene match: 9. The germline gives CDR1 LNHDA, CDR2 SQIVND (reference sequence). CDR3 length equals 16 residues. In nucleotides, the CDR3 is TGTGCCAGTAGTTTCCCACAGGGGGCTCCTAATCAGCCCCAGCATTTT. Its translation: CASSFPQGAPNQPQHF.

This sequence joins TRBV28 and TRBJ1-2; TRBD1 is a possible D gene (5 bases). CDR1 and CDR2 (germline): MDHEN, SYDVKM. This CDR3 is 13 amino acids long. The V end lost 5 bases, the J end lost 2 bases, and 9 bases lay between the germline ends. The CDR3 loop is CASSPTANYGYTF. CDR3 DNA: TGTGCCAGCAGTCCGACAGCGAACTATGGCTACACCTTC.

V gene TRBV9 combines with J gene TRBJ2-4; weak D call: TRBD1 (5 bases). The CDR3 extends over 15 amino acids. Per the germline V gene, CDR1 is SGDLS and CDR2 is YYNGEE. Trimming stripped 2 bases from V and 6 bases from J, with 15 bases between. CDR3 residues: CASSVAGQGGNIQYF. CDR3 DNA: TGTGCCAGCAGCGTGGCAGGGCAGGGTGGAAACATTCAGTACTTC.

Concerning this clone itself: Its ends do not fully match the called genes, so a read error is possible. The gene calls are TRBV11-1 and TRBJ1-1; 7 bases map to TRBD1. This CDR3 contains 11 residues. Germline V gives CDR1 SGHAT, CDR2 FQDESV (reference sequence). The CDR3 here is CASSNDRDPSF. The CDR3 coding sequence is TGTGCCAGCAGCAACGACAGGGACCCGTCCTTT.

As concerns this clone: The same CDR3 arises from other DNA sequences in this sample as well. V and J are TRBV24-1 and TRBJ2-3, with D hard to call. Germline loops: CDR1 KGHDR, CDR2 SFDVKD. The CDR3 is made up of 14 amino acids. Trimming took 2 bases from V and 2 from J, leaving 7 bases between them. CDR3 sequence reads: CATSDYRDTDTQYF. CDR3 bases: TGTGCCACCAGTGATTATAGGGACACAGATACGCAGTATTTT.

CDR3 DNA sequence: TGCGCCAGCAGCCCGAGTCGTTGGGACAGGGCCGCTGGGGCCAACGTCCTGACTTTC. Its protein product is CASSPSRWDRAAGANVLTF. The J gene is TRBJ2-6, the V gene TRBV4-1; 9 nucleotides line up with TRBD1. The CDR3 runs to 19 residues. J gave up 2 bases and V 4 bases, and 12 bases lay outside the gene matches. Germline assignment: CDR1 MGHRA and CDR2 YSYEKL.

The chain links TRBV6-5 to TRBJ1-6; 9 bases fit TRBD1. V dropped 5 bases and J dropped 10; count of bases not matched to a gene: 6. CDR3 length: 14 residues. Per germline, CDR1 MNHEY and CDR2 SVGAGI. CDR3 coding DNA: TGTGCCAGCAGTCGGACAGGGGCATACTCACCCCTCCACTTT. This encodes CASSRTGAYSPLHF.

The rearrangement links TRBV5-5 to TRBJ2-5; no clear D gene. V lost 1 base to trimming and J lost 1 base, with 8 bases between them. The CDR3 consists of 14 residues. In germline, CDR1 is SGHKS, CDR2 YYEKEE (reference sequence). CDR3 nucleotides: TGTGCCAGCAGCTTGTCGGCAGGCCAAGAGACCCAGTACTTC. Encoded protein: CASSLSAGQETQYF.

This chain links TRBV6-5 with TRBJ2-7; D might be TRBD2 (5 bases). CDR1 and CDR2 (germline): MNHEY, SVGAGI. This CDR3 is built from 14 residues. The V and J ends lost 4 bases and 3 bases respectively, with 13 bases between them. The CDR3 spells CASSSELGSYEQYV. The CDR3 DNA follows: TGTGCCAGCAGTTCAGAACTAGGTAGCTACGAGCAGTACGTC.